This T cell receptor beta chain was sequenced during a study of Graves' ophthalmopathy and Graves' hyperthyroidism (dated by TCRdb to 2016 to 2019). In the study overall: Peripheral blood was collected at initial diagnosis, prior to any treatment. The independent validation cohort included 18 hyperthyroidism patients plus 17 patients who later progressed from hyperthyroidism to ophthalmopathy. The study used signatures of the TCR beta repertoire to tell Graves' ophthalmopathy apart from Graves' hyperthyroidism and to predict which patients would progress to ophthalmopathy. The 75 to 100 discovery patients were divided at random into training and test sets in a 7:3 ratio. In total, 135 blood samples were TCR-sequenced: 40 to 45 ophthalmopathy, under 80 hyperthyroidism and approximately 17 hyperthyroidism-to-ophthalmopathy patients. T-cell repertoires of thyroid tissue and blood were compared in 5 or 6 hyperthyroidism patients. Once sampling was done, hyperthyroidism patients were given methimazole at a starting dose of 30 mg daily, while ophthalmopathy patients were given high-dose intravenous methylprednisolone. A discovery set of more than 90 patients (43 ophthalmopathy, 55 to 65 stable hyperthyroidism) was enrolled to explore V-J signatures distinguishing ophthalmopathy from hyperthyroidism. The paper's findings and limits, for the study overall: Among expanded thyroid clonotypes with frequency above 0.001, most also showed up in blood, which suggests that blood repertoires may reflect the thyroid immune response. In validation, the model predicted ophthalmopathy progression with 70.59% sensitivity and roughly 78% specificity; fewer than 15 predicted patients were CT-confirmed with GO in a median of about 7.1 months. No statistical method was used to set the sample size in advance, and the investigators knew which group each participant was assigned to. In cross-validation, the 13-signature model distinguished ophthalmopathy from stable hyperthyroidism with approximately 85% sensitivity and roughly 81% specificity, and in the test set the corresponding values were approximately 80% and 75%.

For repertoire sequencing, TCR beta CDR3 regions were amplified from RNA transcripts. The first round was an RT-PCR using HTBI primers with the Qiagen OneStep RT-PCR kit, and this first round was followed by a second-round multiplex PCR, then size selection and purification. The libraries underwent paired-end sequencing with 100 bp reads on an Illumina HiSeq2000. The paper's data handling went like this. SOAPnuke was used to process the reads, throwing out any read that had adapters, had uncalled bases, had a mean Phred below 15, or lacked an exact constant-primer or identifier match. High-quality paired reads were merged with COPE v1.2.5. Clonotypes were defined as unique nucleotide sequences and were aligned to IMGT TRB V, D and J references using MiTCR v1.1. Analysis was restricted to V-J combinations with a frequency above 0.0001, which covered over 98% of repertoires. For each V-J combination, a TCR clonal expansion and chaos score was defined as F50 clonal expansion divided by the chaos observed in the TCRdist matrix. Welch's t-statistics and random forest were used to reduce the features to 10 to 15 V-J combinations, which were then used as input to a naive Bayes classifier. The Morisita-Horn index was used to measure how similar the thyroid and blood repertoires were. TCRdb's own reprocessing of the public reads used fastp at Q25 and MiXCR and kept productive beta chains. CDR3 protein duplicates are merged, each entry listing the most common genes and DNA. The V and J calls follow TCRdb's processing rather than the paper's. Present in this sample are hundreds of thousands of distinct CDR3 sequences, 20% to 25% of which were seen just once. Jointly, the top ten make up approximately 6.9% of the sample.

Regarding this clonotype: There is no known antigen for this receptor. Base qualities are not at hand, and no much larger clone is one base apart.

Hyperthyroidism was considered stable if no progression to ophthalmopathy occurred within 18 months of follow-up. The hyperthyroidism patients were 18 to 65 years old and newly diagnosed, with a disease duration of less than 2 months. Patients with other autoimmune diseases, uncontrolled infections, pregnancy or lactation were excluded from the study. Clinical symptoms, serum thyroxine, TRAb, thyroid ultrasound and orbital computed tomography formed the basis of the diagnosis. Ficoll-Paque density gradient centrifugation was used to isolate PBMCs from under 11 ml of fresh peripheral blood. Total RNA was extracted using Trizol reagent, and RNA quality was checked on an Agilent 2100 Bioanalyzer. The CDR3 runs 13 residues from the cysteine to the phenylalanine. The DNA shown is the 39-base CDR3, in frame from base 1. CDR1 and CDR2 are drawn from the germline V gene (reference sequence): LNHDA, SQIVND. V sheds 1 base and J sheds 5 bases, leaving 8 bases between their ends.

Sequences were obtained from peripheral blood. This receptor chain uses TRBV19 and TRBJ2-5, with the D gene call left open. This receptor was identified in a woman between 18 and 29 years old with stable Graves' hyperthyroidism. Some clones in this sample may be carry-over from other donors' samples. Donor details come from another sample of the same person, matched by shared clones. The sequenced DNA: TGTGCCAGTAGTATAGGGGATGGGGAGACCCAGTACTTC. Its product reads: CASSIGDGETQYF.